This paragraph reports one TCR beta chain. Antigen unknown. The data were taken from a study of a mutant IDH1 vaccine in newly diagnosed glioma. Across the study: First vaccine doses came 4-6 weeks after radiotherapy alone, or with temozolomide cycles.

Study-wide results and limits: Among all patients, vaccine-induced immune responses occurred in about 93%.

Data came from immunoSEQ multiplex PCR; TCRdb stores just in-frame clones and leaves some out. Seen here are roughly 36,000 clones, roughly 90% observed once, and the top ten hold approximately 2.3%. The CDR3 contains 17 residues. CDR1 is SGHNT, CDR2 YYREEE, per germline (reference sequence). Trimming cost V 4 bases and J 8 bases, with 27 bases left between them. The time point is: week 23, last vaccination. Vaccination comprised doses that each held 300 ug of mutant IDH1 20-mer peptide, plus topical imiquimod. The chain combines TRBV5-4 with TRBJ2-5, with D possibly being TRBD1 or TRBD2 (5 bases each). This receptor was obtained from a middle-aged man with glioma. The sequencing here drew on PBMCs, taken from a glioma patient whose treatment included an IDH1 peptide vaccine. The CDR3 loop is CASSGDGGALPVETQYF. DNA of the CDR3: TGTGCCAGCAGCGGGGACGGAGGTGCGCTCCCGGTTGAAACCCAGTACTTC.